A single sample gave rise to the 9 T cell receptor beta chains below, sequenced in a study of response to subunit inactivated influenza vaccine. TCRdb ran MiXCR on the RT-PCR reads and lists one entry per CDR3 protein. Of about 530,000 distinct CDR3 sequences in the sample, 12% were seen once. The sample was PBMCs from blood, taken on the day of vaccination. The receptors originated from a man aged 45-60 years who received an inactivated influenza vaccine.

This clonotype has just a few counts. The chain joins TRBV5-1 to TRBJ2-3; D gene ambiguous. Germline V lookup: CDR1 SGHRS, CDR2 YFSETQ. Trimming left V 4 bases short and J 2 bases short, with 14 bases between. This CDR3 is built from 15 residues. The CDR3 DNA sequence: TGCGCCAGCAGCCAAGGTTCGTTGTCCACAGATACGCAGTATTTT. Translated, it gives CASSQGSLSTDTQYF.

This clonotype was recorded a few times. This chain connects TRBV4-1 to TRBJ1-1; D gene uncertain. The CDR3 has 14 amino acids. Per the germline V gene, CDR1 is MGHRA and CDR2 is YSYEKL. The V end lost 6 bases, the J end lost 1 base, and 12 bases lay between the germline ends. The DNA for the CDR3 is TGCGCCAGCAGTCCAGTAATGGGGAACACTGAAGCTTTCTTT. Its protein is CASSPVMGNTEAFF.

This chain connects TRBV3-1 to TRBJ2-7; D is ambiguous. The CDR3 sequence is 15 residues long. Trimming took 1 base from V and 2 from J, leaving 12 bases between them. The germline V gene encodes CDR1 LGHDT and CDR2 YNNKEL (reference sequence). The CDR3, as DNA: TGTGCCAGCAGCCAAGCCCAAGACACAGCCTACGAGCAGTACTTC. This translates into CASSQAQDTAYEQYF.

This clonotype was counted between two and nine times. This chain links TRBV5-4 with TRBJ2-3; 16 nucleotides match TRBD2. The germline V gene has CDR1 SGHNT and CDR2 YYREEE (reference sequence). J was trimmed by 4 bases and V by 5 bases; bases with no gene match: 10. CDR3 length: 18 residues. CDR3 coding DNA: TGTGCCAGCAGTCGACGGGGACTAGCGGGAGGGCCCGCAGATACGCAGTATTTT. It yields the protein CASSRRGLAGGPADTQYF.

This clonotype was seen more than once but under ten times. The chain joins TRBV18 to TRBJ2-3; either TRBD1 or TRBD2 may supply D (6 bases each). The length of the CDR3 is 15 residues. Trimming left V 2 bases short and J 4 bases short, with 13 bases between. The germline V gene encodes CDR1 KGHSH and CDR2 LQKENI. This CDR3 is CASSPRGARADTQYF. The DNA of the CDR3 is TGTGCCAGCTCACCAAGGGGGGCGAGAGCAGATACGCAGTATTTT.

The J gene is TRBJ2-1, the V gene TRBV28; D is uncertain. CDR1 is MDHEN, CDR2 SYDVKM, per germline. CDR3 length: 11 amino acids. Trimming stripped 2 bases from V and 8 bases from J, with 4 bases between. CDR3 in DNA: TGTGCCAGCAGTTTAATCCATGAGCAGTTCTTC. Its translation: CASSLIHEQFF.

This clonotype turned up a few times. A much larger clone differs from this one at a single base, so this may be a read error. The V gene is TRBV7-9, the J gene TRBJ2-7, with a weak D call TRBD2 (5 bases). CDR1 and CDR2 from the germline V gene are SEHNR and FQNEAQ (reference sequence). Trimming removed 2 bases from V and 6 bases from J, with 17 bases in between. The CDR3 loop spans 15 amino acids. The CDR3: CASSLSALGAGEQYF. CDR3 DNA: TGTGCCAGCAGCTTATCAGCCTTGGGAGCCGGCGAGCAGTACTTC.

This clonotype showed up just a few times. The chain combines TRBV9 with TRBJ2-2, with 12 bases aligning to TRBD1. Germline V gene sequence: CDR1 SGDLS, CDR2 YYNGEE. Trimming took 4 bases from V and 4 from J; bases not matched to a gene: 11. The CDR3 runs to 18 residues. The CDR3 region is CASSITGTGGPLTGELFF. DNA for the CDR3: TGTGCCAGCAGCATTACCGGGACAGGGGGCCCCCTCACCGGGGAGCTGTTTTTT.

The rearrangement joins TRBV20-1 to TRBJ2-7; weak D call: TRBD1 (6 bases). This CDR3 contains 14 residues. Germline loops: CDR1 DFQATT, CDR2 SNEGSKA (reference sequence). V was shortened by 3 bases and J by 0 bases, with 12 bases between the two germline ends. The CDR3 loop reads CSASIGQFSYEQYF. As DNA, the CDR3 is TGCAGTGCTAGTATAGGACAGTTCTCCTACGAGCAGTACTTC.